This T cell receptor (beta chain) is from a study of CD4+ T cells in melanoma (dated by TCRdb to 2021 to 2024). For context, the study as a whole: The study examined neoantigen-specific CD4+ T cells in human melanoma.

The donors were melanoma patients. On this clone: Its antigen is unknown. No much larger clone is present one base from it, and per-base qualities are unavailable.

The CDR3 sequence holds 16 residues, the cysteine and phenylalanine included. Only the CDR3 part of the read is kept: 48 bases, read in frame from the first base. Based on the germline V gene, the CDR1 and CDR2 sequences are WSHSY and SAAADI. V drops 6 bases and J drops 0 bases, leaving 15 bases in between. Results and caveats for the whole study, not just this receptor: Neoantigen-specific CD4+ T cells in melanoma were reported to have a range of differentiation states. The report described a correlation between neoantigen-specific CD4+ T cells and the function of CD8+ T cells, macrophages and B cells.

Receptors were amplified or captured by the immunoSEQ multiplex PCR assay. The table comes from immuneACCESS by way of TCRdb, which keeps in-frame sequences with V and J called. Part of the clones is missing from these tables; in studies checked, under half for an unresolved V gene and the rest for unknown reasons. The table for this sample lists some 4,800 clones; roughly three fifths of them were counted only once. The ten most abundant clones make up 20% to 25% of the sample. Here the chain combines TRBV10-2 and TRBJ1-3; TRBD1 might be the D gene, on 6 matching bases. Sequenced material: cells from a culture (not recorded whether cultured in vitro). The receptor's source is a human donor with melanoma. In nucleotide form, the sequence is TGCGCCAGCAGCCGGGGGGCAGTTAGCTCTGGAAACACCATATATTTT. Its product reads: CASSRGAVSSGNTIYF.